This T cell receptor beta chain was profiled in a study of shared clonotypes between healthy human individuals (dated by TCRdb to 2020 to 2022). Context from the whole study: The cohort comprised a couple of women and three men aged 18 to 49 years. For each donor, CD4 naive and CD4 memory were each given three plates, CD8 naive was given two plates, and CD8 memory was given one plate. To estimate repertoire size and how much clonotype sharing occurs between individuals, the study deeply sequenced the blood TCR repertoires of about five healthy adults. To increase sequencing depth and limit assay-specific biases, different laboratories used diverse techniques to prepare libraries and sequence TCR repertoires. Per donor, leukapheresis produced somewhere between about 0.85 and 10 billion PBMCs.

Using the deep immunoSEQ assay, multiplex PCR amplified TCR CDR3 regions from genomic DNA. Extracted genomic DNA from each cell subset was spread evenly across all wells of several immunoSEQ 96-well plates, with each plate serving as a replicate. For sorted subsets, around 200 ng genomic DNA, equal to about 30,000 T cell genomes, was loaded into each replicate PCR. Purified libraries were quantified with a Qubit 3.0 fluorometer, sized on a Bioanalyzer 2100, and re-quantified with the KAPA Library Quantification kit. Each immunoSEQ 96-well plate was sequenced on its own single-read 150-cycle Illumina NextSeq 550 flow cell. In the authors' own workflow: Because the immunoSEQ output included only junctional sequences and no quality scores, the filtering could not be the same as the filtering used for full-length reads. To assign V/J genes and CDR3, sequences were annotated using PyIR, a Python wrapper for IgBLAST v1.9, with IMGT germline references. Any read was removed if the V/J assignment was weak (E-value above 1e-6), the CDR3 was missing, or the read contained stop codons, out-of-frame junctions, or ambiguous translated residues. V3J clonotypes were defined as sequences sharing the same inferred V gene, J gene, and CDR3 amino acid sequence. Percentage overlap between repertoires was calculated by dividing the number of shared unique clonotypes by the size of the smaller repertoire. RTK rarefaction, the Chao1 estimator, and Recon v2.1 estimates of unobserved clonotypes were used to assess repertoire richness. For all TCRbeta clonotypes obtained by the gDNA method from a handful of donors, generation probabilities were computed with OLGA. The table was pulled from immuneACCESS by TCRdb, which kept in-frame rearrangements only. Such tables lose some clones; where checked, under half of the loss comes from unresolved V genes, and the rest has no known cause. That table gives V, J and clone size, and the DNA gave D and trimming. The sample profile shows approximately 1.1 million clones; approximately 78% of them were found once. 0.4% to 0.55% of the sample lies in the top ten.

The donors were healthy, HIV-negative adults with no recently reported acute infections or vaccinations. Every donor was a Caucasian adult living in Nashville, Tennessee, USA. CD4+ T cells were enriched by magnetic negative selection, after which naive cells were positively selected on CD45RA and the negative fraction was taken as the memory subset. Blood was obtained by leukapheresis, after which PBMCs were separated by Ficoll-Histopaque density gradient centrifugation and cryopreserved in liquid nitrogen vapor phase. Analytical flow cytometry was used to check the purity and quantity of every magnetically sorted T cell population. Genomic DNA was isolated from every sorted fraction and measured by UV absorbance on a Nanodrop 2000c. In the case of this clone: Its binding antigen is unknown. No quality values exist for individual bases; no much larger clone is one base distant.

Reading from cysteine to phenylalanine, the CDR3 counts 13 amino acids. The DNA shown is the 39-base CDR3, in frame from base 1. A distance of 10 bases separates the germline ends of V and J, which lose 5 bases and 2 bases respectively. Based on the germline V gene (reference sequence), the CDR1 and CDR2 sequences are MNHNY and SVGAGI. What the study reported, not specific to this receptor: Naive subsets generally had larger estimated clonotype richness than memory subsets did. Sampling was restricted to blood, and TCR repertoires in tissues likely differ from the TCR repertoires found in blood. Compared with non-shared clonotypes, clonotypes shared by all four sorted-subset donors had higher generation probabilities. Approximately 4.8% of naive CD4, 3.5% of naive CD8, about 2.4% of memory CD4, and about 0.4% of memory CD8 clonotypes were shared across a few donors. The genetic and exposure-history diversity represented was limited by the small number of donors. Incomplete sequencing was indicated by rarefaction of sorted-subset datasets, despite the large sequencing depth. Based on pairwise subsampling, the degree of clonotype sharing among donors was expected to be affected by sequencing depth.

The TCR originated in a man between 18 and 29 years old in good health. Some clones in this sample may be carry-over from other donors' samples. This sequence uses TRBV6-6 and TRBJ2-7, with the D segment identity uncertain. The sample consisted of memory CD4+ T cells from PBMCs. Read against the paper, the sample's cell subset or site label means: CD45RA-negative fraction. The CDR3 is CASSPDMTYEQYF. The DNA is as follows: TGTGCCAGCAGTCCCGACATGACCTACGAGCAGTACTTC.